Following are 8 T cell receptor beta chains from one sample sequenced in a study of blood T cell repertoires in COVID-19. The assay was immunoSEQ multiplex PCR, and TCRdb's table has in-frame clones only and misses some. The table includes roughly 200,000 clones, 83% detected once. Material for sequencing was PBMCs or T cells enriched from blood (not recorded which). The receptors were sampled from a woman in her fifties or sixties who had been exposed to COVID-19.

By share of the sample, this clone is medium-sized. The rearrangement uses TRBV27 and TRBJ2-2; 10 positions agree with TRBD1. The V segment lost 6 bases and the J segment 7 bases; nucleotides outside the gene matches: 8. In germline, CDR1 is MNHEY, CDR2 SMNVEV (reference sequence). The CDR3 consists of 15 residues. CDR3 nucleotide sequence: TGTGCCAGCAGCCGGGACAGGGGCACGATCGGGGAGCTGTTTTTT. Translating it yields CASSRDRGTIGELFF.

The chain carries TRBV2 and TRBJ1-2; D not certain. Trimming pared 2 bases from V and 3 bases from J, leaving 4 bases between. Germline values: CDR1 SNHLY, CDR2 FYNNEI. The CDR3 consists of 12 residues. CDR3 sequence (DNA): TGTGCCAGCAGTGAACTATACTATGGCTACACCTTC. Translation gives CASSELYYGYTF.

The rearrangement joins TRBV11-2 to TRBJ2-3; D is unclear. V lost 4 bases to trimming and J lost 3 bases, with 11 bases between them. In germline, CDR1 is SGHAT, CDR2 FQNNGV. The CDR3 extends over 14 amino acids. The chain's CDR3 is CASSSPTRTDTQYF. The CDR3 DNA reads as TGTGCCAGCAGCTCCCCCACCAGGACAGATACGCAGTATTTT.

The chain has TRBV5-1 and TRBJ1-2; TRBD1 matches 10 bases. CDR1 and CDR2 (germline): SGHRS, YFSETQ. Trimming at V came to 5 bases and at J to 5 bases, leaving 18 bases not matched to a gene. The CDR3 contains 18 residues. In nucleotides, the CDR3 is TGCGCCAGCAGTTCCGGCGGGACAGGGGCGCCAACTGGGTATGGCTACACCTTC. This gives the protein CASSSGGTGAPTGYGYTF.

The chain couples TRBV4-1 to TRBJ1-1, with 9 bases matching TRBD1. With V trimmed by 1 base and J by 8 bases, 5 bases remained unmatched. CDR3 length: 14 amino acids. The germline V gene has CDR1 MGHRA and CDR2 YSYEKL. The CDR3 DNA follows: TGCGCCAGCAGCCAAGGGGACAGGGTATCGGAAGCTTTCTTT. Amino acid sequence: CASSQGDRVSEAFF.

The rearrangement links TRBV30 to TRBJ2-7, with D perhaps matching TRBD2 (5 bases). The CDR3 is 14 amino acids. V gave up 0 bases and J gave up 4 bases, with 13 bases separating them. Per germline, CDR1 GTSNPN and CDR2 SVGIG (reference sequence). In DNA, the CDR3 is TGTGCCTGGAGTGTAAGGGAGCAGCCATACGAGCAGTACTTC. This codes for CAWSVREQPYEQYF.

V and J are TRBV5-4 and TRBJ1-2, with 10 bases matching TRBD1. Germline V CDR1 and CDR2: SGHNT, YYREEE (reference sequence). The length of the CDR3 is 13 residues. V trimming: 7 bases; J trimming: 2 bases; junction bases outside the gene matches: 2. Written as DNA, the CDR3 is TGTGCCAGCCGACAGGGGGCGAACTATGGCTACACCTTC. Translation: CASRQGANYGYTF.

The chain links TRBV7-9 to TRBJ1-3; 8 bases line up with TRBD1. Germline V gene sequence: CDR1 SEHNR, CDR2 FQNEAQ (reference sequence). With V trimmed by 3 bases and J by 4 bases, 8 bases remained unmatched. The CDR3 loop spans 16 amino acids. CDR3 sequence: CASSFGQGGRGNTIYF. The CDR3 bases are TGTGCCAGCAGCTTCGGACAGGGAGGAAGGGGAAACACCATATATTTT. The full variable domain, its missing parts supplied by reference TRBV7-9 and TRBJ1-3, is DTGVSQNPRHKITKRGQNVTFRCDPISEHNRLYWYRQTLGQGPEFLTYFQNEAQLEKSRLLSDRFSAERPKGSFSTLEIQRTEQGDSAMYLCASSFGQGGRGNTIYFGEGSWLTVV.